The T cell receptor beta chain described here comes from a study of OX40 agonist ivuxolimab in advanced cancers. The repertoire was sequenced with immunoSEQ multiplex PCR; TCRdb's copy has only in-frame clones and lacks some. The sample carries around 100,000 clones, about 86% recorded once. The germline CDR1 and CDR2 sequences are SGHTA and FQGNSA. The CDR3 contains 15 residues. V gave up 1 base and J gave up 2 bases, with 11 bases separating them. The receptor comes from an adult with an advanced solid tumor such as melanoma, head and neck, liver or kidney cancer. Sequences were derived from CD4+ or CD8+ T cells sorted from blood, sampled in a trial of the OX40 agonist ivuxolimab. This chain connects TRBV7-2 to TRBJ1-1; D remains unclear. The CDR3 DNA follows: TGTGCCAGCAGCTTAGGGCCTGGGGTTAACACTGAAGCTTTCTTT. This translates into CASSLGPGVNTEAFF.